The clone carrying this TCR beta chain was found once. The CDR3 contains 16 residues. The junction had 8 bases not matched to a gene; V was cut back by 7 bases and J by 3 bases. Germline lookup yields CDR1 LNHDA and CDR2 SQIVND (reference sequence). This sample stems from a study of blood T cell repertoires in COVID-19. Whole-study context: Whether acute or convalescent, the COVID-19 samples came from the United States, Italy and Spain. PBMCs, B-cell-depleted T cells, or T cells were the source of the cDNA or gDNA that made up the material.

Authors' methods: Estimated nucleated cell counts came from reference gene primer amplification. Produced via immunoSEQ multiplex PCR; TCRdb's table is partial and in-frame only. The V and J calls and clone size were taken over from that table, and D and trimming were inferred from the DNA. Of fewer than 250,000 clones detected, roughly 80% appear once; the ten largest clones hold around 6.8%. The specimen was peripheral blood. This chain joins TRBV19 and TRBJ1-6, with 8 positions matching TRBD1. This TCR was recovered from a woman aged 55-69 years with active or convalescent COVID-19. The CDR3 is CASNIQGAVYNSPLHF. The CDR3 coding sequence is TGTGCCAGTAACATCCAGGGGGCAGTCTATAATTCACCCCTCCACTTT.